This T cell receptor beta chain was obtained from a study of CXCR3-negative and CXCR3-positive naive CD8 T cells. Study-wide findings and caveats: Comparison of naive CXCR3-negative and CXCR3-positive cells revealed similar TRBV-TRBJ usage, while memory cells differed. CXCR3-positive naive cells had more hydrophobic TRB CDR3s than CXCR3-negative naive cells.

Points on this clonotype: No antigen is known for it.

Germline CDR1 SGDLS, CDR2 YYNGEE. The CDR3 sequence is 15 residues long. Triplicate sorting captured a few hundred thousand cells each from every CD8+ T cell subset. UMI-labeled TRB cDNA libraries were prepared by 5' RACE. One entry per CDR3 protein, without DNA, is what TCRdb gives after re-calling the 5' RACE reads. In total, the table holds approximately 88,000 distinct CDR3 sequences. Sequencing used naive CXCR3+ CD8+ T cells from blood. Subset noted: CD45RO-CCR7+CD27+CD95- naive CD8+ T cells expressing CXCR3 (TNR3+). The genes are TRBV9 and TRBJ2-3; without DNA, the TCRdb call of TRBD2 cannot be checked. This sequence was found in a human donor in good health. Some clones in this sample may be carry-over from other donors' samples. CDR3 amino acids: CASSVGGLAMDTQYF.